Following are 14 T cell receptor beta chains from one sample sequenced in a study of regulatory T cells in long-lasting Graves disease. Time point specified: newly diagnosed GD, antithyroid drugs for less than 3 months. The TCR library was made from RNA extracted from PBMCs. Building the TCR beta libraries relied on iRepertoire HTBI primers, and CDR3 regions underwent Arm-PCR. In TCRdb, the multiplex PCR reads were re-called with MiXCR into one record per CDR3 protein. This sample yields approximately 540,000 distinct CDR3 sequences, of which more than 10% are seen a single time; 8.9% belongs to the top ten. The same specimen was also included in a second study, on T cells in Graves' hyperthyroidism and ophthalmopathy.

Sequencing used peripheral blood mononuclear cells (PBMCs), obtained at new diagnosis, from a patient treated with antithyroid drugs. Receptor source: a woman in her 30s with Graves disease.

This clonotype was detected a few times. The chain links TRBV30 to TRBJ1-5, with TRBD1 as a possible D gene (6 bases). The length of the CDR3 is 12 residues. In germline, CDR1 is GTSNPN, CDR2 SVGIG (reference sequence). The germline V and J ends were trimmed by 5 bases and 5 bases, with 10 bases remaining between them. The CDR3 region has the DNA TGTGCCTGGGGACAGTATCATCAGCCCCAGCATTTT. Protein product: CAWGQYHQPQHF. The whole variable domain, remainder taken from reference TRBV30 and TRBJ1-5, is SQTIHQWPATLVQPVGSPLSLECTVEGTSNPNLYWYRQAAGRGLQLLFYSVGIGQISSEVPQNLSASRPQDRQFILSSKKLLLSDSGFYLCAWGQYHQPQHFGDGTRLSIL.

This chain joins TRBV4-2 and TRBJ1-1; D is unclear. The CDR3 spans 13 residues. Germline V gene lookup returns CDR1 LGHNA and CDR2 YNFKEQ. Trimming removed 0 bases from V and 5 bases from J, with 7 bases in between. CDR3 in amino acids: CASSQDHGTEAFF. CDR3 bases: TGTGCCAGCAGCCAAGACCACGGAACTGAAGCTTTCTTT.

This clonotype has a count of ten or more. The chain combines TRBV2 with TRBJ2-3, with D perhaps matching TRBD1 or TRBD2 (7 bases each). Germline CDR1 is SNHLY and CDR2 is FYNNEI. CDR3 length: 14 residues. With 5 bases removed from V and 3 bases from J, the gap between germline ends came to 12 bases. The CDR3: CASSPQGGTDTQYF. Here the CDR3 DNA reads TGTGCCAGCAGTCCCCAGGGGGGGACAGATACGCAGTATTTT.

This clonotype showed up just a few times. The V and J genes are TRBV7-2 and TRBJ2-7, with D tentatively TRBD1 (6 bases). Germline loops: CDR1 SGHTA, CDR2 FQGNSA. The V and J ends lost 3 bases and 5 bases respectively, with 17 bases between them. The CDR3 loop spans 15 amino acids. The CDR3 sequence: CASSFEGTNFNEQYF. The CDR3, as DNA: TGTGCCAGCAGCTTTGAAGGGACAAACTTCAACGAGCAGTACTTC.

This clonotype appeared many times. The V call is TRBV12-3 or TRBV12-4, the J call TRBJ1-1; D is unresolved. This CDR3 comprises 18 residues. V was shortened by 3 bases and J by 0 bases, with 20 bases between the two germline ends. CDR3 amino acids: CASSFPRWSSVLNTEAFF. DNA for the CDR3: TGTGCCAGCAGTTTCCCGCGCTGGAGCTCCGTTCTGAACACTGAAGCTTTCTTT.

V usage is TRBV19 and J usage is TRBJ2-2; D is undetermined. Trimming stripped 5 bases from V and 0 bases from J, with 13 bases between. Germline CDR1 and CDR2: LNHDA and SQIVND (reference sequence). CDR3 length: 16 residues. The CDR3 protein is CASSPDRTANTGELFF. The CDR3 region has the DNA TGTGCCAGTAGTCCTGACCGGACCGCGAACACCGGGGAGCTGTTTTTT.

This clonotype was seen more than once but under ten times. The chain is built from TRBV19 and TRBJ2-1; D tentatively fits TRBD1 or TRBD2 (6 bases each). This CDR3 spans 14 amino acids. Germline V gene data show CDR1 as LNHDA and CDR2 as SQIVND (reference sequence). Trimming took 5 bases from V and 2 from J, leaving 10 bases between them. CDR3 bases: TGTGCCAGTAGTTTCGGGGGCCCCTACAATGAGCAGTTCTTC. It specifies CASSFGGPYNEQFF.

Ten or more counts support this clonotype. The V gene is TRBV29-1, the J gene TRBJ1-6; TRBD1 matches at 8 bases. CDR3 length equals 14 residues. J gave up 8 bases and V 6 bases, and 9 bases lay outside the gene matches. Germline CDR1 SQVTM, CDR2 ANQGSEA. CDR3 residues: CSVTGQGGHSPLHF. CDR3 nucleotide sequence: TGCAGCGTAACCGGACAGGGCGGACATTCACCCCTCCACTTT.

This clonotype has more than one count but fewer than ten. The rearrangement joins TRBV18 to TRBJ1-1; D gene ambiguous. With 1 base removed from V and 5 bases from J, the gap between germline ends came to 20 bases. The CDR3 spans 17 residues. CDR1 and CDR2 (germline): KGHSH, LQKENI. CDR3 region: CASSPLLGREGGTEAFF. In DNA, the CDR3 is TGTGCCAGCTCACCACTCTTGGGCCGTGAGGGTGGGACTGAAGCTTTCTTT. The variable domain in full, with the rest retrieved from reference TRBV18 and TRBJ1-1, is NAGVMQNPRHLVRRRGQEARLRCSPMKGHSHVYWYRQLPEEGLKFMVYLQKENIIDESGMPKERFSAEFPKEGPSILRIQQVVRGDSAAYFCASSPLLGREGGTEAFFGQGTRLTVV.

In its sample, this clonotype was seen many times. This chain connects TRBV5-4 to TRBJ2-1; D gene uncertain. This CDR3 has 13 amino acids. Germline CDR1 SGHNT, CDR2 YYREEE (reference sequence). V lost 3 bases, J lost 4 bases, and 8 bases lay in between. The CDR3 DNA follows: TGTGCCAGCAGCTCGGACGGGTACAATGAGCAGTTCTTC. This codes for CASSSDGYNEQFF.

This clonotype was counted at least ten times. The chain links TRBV7-2 to TRBJ2-2; maybe TRBD1 (6 bases). CDR3 length: 14 residues. V lost 5 bases to trimming and J lost 6 bases, with 13 bases between them. From germline, CDR1 is SGHTA and CDR2 FQGNSA. This CDR3 reads CASSISGVSGELFF. The CDR3 nucleotides are TGTGCCAGCAGCATCTCAGGGGTGTCCGGGGAGCTGTTTTTT.

The chain recombines TRBV7-9 with TRBJ1-1; D is uncertain. This CDR3 has 13 amino acids. Trimming took 2 bases from V and 6 from J, leaving 10 bases between them. CDR1 and CDR2 (germline): SEHNR, FQNEAQ (reference sequence). In nucleotides, the CDR3 is TGTGCCAGCAGCTTATGGGAGACGGCTGAAGCTTTCTTT. This sequence encodes CASSLWETAEAFF.

This clonotype was picked up many times. The genes are TRBV27 and TRBJ2-7; D tentatively reads TRBD1 or TRBD2 (5 bases each). From germline, CDR1 is MNHEY and CDR2 SMNVEV (reference sequence). V shed 0 bases and J shed 4 bases, with 13 bases lying between them. This CDR3 has 15 residues. The CDR3 sequence is CASSLSSGPTYEQYF. Written as DNA, the CDR3 is TGTGCCAGCAGTTTATCGTCGGGACCCACGTACGAGCAGTACTTC.

The V call is TRBV10-1, the J call TRBJ2-1; 10 nucleotides align to TRBD2. V lost 3 bases to trimming and J lost 2 bases; unmatched junction nucleotides: 4. The germline CDR1 and CDR2 sequences are WNHNN and SYGVQD (reference sequence). The CDR3 totals 16 residues. CDR3 protein: CASSDLAGEAYNEQFF. As DNA, the CDR3 is TGCGCCAGCAGTGACCTAGCGGGAGAAGCCTACAATGAGCAGTTCTTC.